These T cell receptor beta chains were read from a single sample in a study of vaccination and CD4 T cells after COVID-19. TCRdb re-analysed the PCR reads in MiXCR, keeping a single row per CDR3 protein. The sample has under 20,000 distinct CDR3 sequences, about two fifths seen once. What these receptors recognize is not known. Sequences were derived from CD4+ T cells from blood, cultured in vitro, sampled before SARS-CoV-2 vaccination. Receptors originate from a human donor who had recovered from COVID-19. Both conserved end residues are part of each CDR3. Each record gives: J gene, D gene, V gene, clone size, CDR3 DNA, CDR3 protein. The D gene is left open where the match is weak. Part of the rows lack a size; the others show once, few, many or a class for expanded clones.

TRBJ2-5 . TRBV7-2 . TGTGCCAGCAGCTTCACGACAGGGACTAGGGAGACCCAGTACTTC CASSFTTGTRETQYF
TRBJ2-5 . TRBV7-3 few TGTGCCAGCAGCTTGGGGATGGGTCTCCAAGAGACCCAGTACTTC CASSLGMGLQETQYF
TRBJ2-3 . TRBV20-1 few TGCAGTGCCCTCAAGTTCGGGGAGACCACAGATACGCAGTATTTT CSALKFGETTDTQYF
TRBJ2-5 TRBD2 TRBV24-1 few TGTGCCACCCGGCCCACGGTTACTAGCGGGGGGGGAAACCAAGAGACCCAGTACTTC CATRPTVTSGGGNQETQYF
TRBJ2-5 TRBD2 TRBV9 . TGTGCCAGCAGCGTAGCCCAGGGAGGGCGTGAGACCCAGTACTTC CASSVAQGGRETQYF
TRBJ1-1 TRBD1 TRBV19 . TGTGCCAGTAGTACCGGCGGGACAGGGGGGAACACTGAAGCTTTCTTT CASSTGGTGGNTEAFF
TRBJ2-2 TRBD2 TRBV7-2 few TGTGCCAGCGGACTGACTAGCGGGGTTACCGGGGAGCTGTTTTTT CASGLTSGVTGELFF
TRBJ2-2 TRBD1 TRBV6-1 . TGTGCCAGCACCAAGGCGGGACAGGGGCCTCTCACCGGGGAGCTGTTTTTT CASTKAGQGPLTGELFF
TRBJ1-5 . TRBV10-1 . TGCGCCAGAAGTCCCGGGGGAGGAAAGCCCCAGCATTTT CARSPGGGKPQHF
TRBJ1-5 TRBD1 TRBV28 . TGTGCCAGCAGTTACAGGGGTCGCAATCAGCCCCAGCATTTT CASSYRGRNQPQHF
TRBJ2-7 TRBD1 TRBV20-1 . TGCAGTGCTAGGATACAGGGGTCTCTCTACGAGCAGTACTTC CSARIQGSLYEQYF
TRBJ2-7 TRBD1 TRBV11-3 . TGTGCCAGCAGCTTAGTCGACAGGGGGACGGGCGAGCAGTACTTC CASSLVDRGTGEQYF
TRBJ2-3 . TRBV20-1 few TGCAGTGCTAGTCTCCCGGGGGGCCGCTGGGATACGCAGTATTTT CSASLPGGRWDTQYF
TRBJ2-5 TRBD2 TRBV19 few TGTGCCAGTAGTCTCAACCCGGGACTAGCGGGGGGGCGGGAGACCCAGTACTTC CASSLNPGLAGGRETQYF
TRBJ1-2 . TRBV11-2 once TGTGCCAGCAGTAAGTCCCGAGCGGGCTACACCTTC CASSKSRAGYTF
TRBJ2-3 TRBD1 TRBV6-2/TRBV6-3 . TGTGCCAGCAGTTACTCACCAGGGGGCGATGAGACAGATACGCAGTATTTT CASSYSPGGDETDTQYF
TRBJ1-5 . TRBV7-8 few TGTGCCAGCAGCTTGGGACTTTTAAATCAGCCCCAGCATTTT CASSLGLLNQPQHF